Included here is one TCR beta chain sequence, with context. Sequencing used immunoSEQ multiplex PCR; TCRdb keeps in-frame clones, though not all of them. This table holds under 70,000 clones, 90% to 96% found once. This specimen belongs to a study of control samples from healthy donors and cancer patients. What was sequenced was blood. This TCR derives from a woman aged 18-35 years in good health.

CDR3 sequence (DNA): TGTGCCAGCAGCTACTACAGGGTTCCCTCCTACGAGCAGTACTTC. This encodes CASSYYRVPSYEQYF. This chain uses TRBV7-3 with TRBJ2-7, with D perhaps TRBD1 (6 bases). The V end lost 4 bases, the J end lost 0 bases, and 13 bases lay between the germline ends. CDR1 and CDR2 from the germline V gene are SGHTA and FQGTGA. CDR3 length: 15 amino acids.